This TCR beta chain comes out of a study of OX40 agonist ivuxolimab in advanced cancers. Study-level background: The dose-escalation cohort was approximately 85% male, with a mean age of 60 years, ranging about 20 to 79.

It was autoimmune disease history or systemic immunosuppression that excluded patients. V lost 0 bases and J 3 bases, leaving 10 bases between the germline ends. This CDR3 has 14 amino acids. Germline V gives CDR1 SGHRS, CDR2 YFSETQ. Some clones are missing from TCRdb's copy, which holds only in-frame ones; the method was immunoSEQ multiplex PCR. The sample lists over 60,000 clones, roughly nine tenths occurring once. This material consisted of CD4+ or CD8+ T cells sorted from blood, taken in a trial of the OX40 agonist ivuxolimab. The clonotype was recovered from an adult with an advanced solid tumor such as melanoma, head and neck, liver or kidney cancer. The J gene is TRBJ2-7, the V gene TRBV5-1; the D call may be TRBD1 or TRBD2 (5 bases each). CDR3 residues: CASSLAGSYYEQYF. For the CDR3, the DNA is TGCGCCAGCAGCTTGGCAGGGAGTTACTACGAGCAGTACTTC. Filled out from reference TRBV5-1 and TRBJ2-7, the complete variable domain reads KAGVTQTPRYLIKTRGQQVTLSCSPISGHRSVSWYQQTPGQGLQFLFEYFSETQRNKGNFPGRFSGRQFSNSRSEMNVSTLELGDSALYLCASSLAGSYYEQYFGPGTRLTVT.